The 4 T cell receptor beta chains below all came from one sample that was sequenced in a study of blood T cell repertoires in COVID-19. This table comes from immunoSEQ multiplex PCR, and its TCRdb copy is limited to in-frame clones, with some not included. Here the sample spans 95,000 to 150,000 clones, roughly three quarters being singletons. What was sequenced was peripheral blood. These receptors came from a human donor in a cohort sampled during active COVID-19.

The chain employs TRBV13 and TRBJ2-7; D is unresolved. The CDR3 is 14 amino acids. V was shortened by 1 base and J by 4 bases, with 11 bases between the two germline ends. Germline CDR1 reads PRHDT; CDR2 reads FYEKMQ (reference sequence). The CDR3 region is CASSLDSFGYEQYF. CDR3 nucleotide sequence: TGTGCCAGCAGCTTAGACAGTTTCGGATACGAGCAGTACTTC.

The genes are TRBV19 and TRBJ1-3, with D perhaps TRBD1 (6 bases). Germline V lookup: CDR1 LNHDA, CDR2 SQIVND (reference sequence). The CDR3 runs 15 residues. Trimming removed 6 bases at V and 0 bases at J, with 12 bases between. CDR3 protein: CASRDSRLSGNTIYF. CDR3 bases: TGTGCCAGTAGGGACAGCAGACTCTCTGGAAACACCATATATTTT. Filled out from reference TRBV19 and TRBJ1-3, the complete variable domain reads DGGITQSPKYLFRKEGQNVTLSCEQNLNHDAMYWYRQDPGQGLRLIYYSQIVNDFQKGDIAEGYSVSREKKESFPLTVTSAQKNPTAFYLCASRDSRLSGNTIYFGEGSWLTVV.

The chain joins TRBV12-3 or TRBV12-4 to TRBJ1-5; TRBD1 might be the D (6 bases). The V end was cut by 3 bases, the J end by 7 bases, with 10 bases between. The CDR3 is made up of 13 amino acids. CDR3 nucleotides: TGTGCCAGCAGTTTGGAGGACAGACAGCCCCAGCATTTT. As protein: CASSLEDRQPQHF.

The chain carries TRBV5-4 and TRBJ2-7; 7 bases are a match to TRBD2. Germline V CDR1 and CDR2: SGHNT, YYREEE (reference sequence). The CDR3 is made up of 15 amino acids. V lost 4 bases and J lost 3; bases outside the gene matches: 10. CDR3 loop: CASSDARLAVYEQYF. DNA for the CDR3: TGTGCCAGCAGCGACGCCCGGCTAGCGGTCTACGAGCAGTACTTC.